The subject of this entry is one T cell receptor beta chain. The table came from immunoSEQ multiplex PCR; TCRdb's copy has only in-frame clones and leaves some out. The table lists around 300,000 clones, approximately 83% of them singletons. This entry is derived from a study of blood T cell repertoires in COVID-19. Study summary: Researchers got acute and convalescent COVID-19 samples from the United States, Italy and Spain. In each case, the material was cDNA or gDNA derived from T cells, B-cell-depleted T cells, or PBMCs.

With 11 bases clipped from V and 1 base from J, the junction kept 9 bases outside the gene matches. Germline assignment: CDR1 SGHTA and CDR2 FQGNSA. The CDR3 has 14 residues. Sequencing was carried out using peripheral blood. The sequence was collected from a woman between 65 and 79 years old with acute or convalescent COVID-19. This rearrangement joins TRBV7-2 to TRBJ1-1, with TRBD1 identical over 8 bases. The CDR3 DNA reads as TGTGCCGTCCAGGGACAGGCCCAGAACACTGAAGCTTTCTTT. It specifies CAVQGQAQNTEAFF.